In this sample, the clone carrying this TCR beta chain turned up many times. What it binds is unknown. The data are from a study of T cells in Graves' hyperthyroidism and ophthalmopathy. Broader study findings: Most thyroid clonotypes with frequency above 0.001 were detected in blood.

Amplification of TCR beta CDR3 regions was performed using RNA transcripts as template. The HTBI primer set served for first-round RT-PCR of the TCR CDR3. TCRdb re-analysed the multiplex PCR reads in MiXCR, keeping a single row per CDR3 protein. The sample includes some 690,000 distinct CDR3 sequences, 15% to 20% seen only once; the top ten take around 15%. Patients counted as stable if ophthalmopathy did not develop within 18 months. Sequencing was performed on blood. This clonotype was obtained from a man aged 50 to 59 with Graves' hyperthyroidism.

The CDR3 loop is CASSLGQVLSNSPLHF. The DNA for the CDR3 is TGTGCCAGCAGCCTGGGACAGGTGTTGAGTAATTCACCCCTCCACTTT. The chain joins TRBV7-2 to TRBJ1-6, with 8 bases that match TRBD1. Germline assignment: CDR1 SGHTA and CDR2 FQGNSA. The J segment lost 6 bases and the V segment lost 5 bases, leaving 9 bases of the junction unmatched. The CDR3 has 16 residues.